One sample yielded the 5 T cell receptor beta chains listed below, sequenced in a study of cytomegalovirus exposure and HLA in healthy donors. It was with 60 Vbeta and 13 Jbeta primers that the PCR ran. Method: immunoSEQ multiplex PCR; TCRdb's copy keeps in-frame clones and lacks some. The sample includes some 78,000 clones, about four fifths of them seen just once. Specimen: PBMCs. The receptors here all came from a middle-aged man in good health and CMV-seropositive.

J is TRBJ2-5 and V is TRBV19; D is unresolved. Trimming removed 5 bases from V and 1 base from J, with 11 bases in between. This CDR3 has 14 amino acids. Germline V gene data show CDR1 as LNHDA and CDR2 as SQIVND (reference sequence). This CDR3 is CASSSRQTQETQYF. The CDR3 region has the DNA TGTGCCAGTAGTTCCCGACAAACCCAAGAGACCCAGTACTTC.

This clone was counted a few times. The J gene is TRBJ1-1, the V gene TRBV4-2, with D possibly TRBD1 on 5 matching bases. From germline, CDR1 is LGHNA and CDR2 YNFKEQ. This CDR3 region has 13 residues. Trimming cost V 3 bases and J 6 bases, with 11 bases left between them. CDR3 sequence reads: CASSHREAAEAFF. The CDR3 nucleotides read TGTGCCAGCAGCCACAGGGAGGCGGCTGAAGCTTTCTTT.

Here the CDR3 DNA reads TGTGCCAGCAGTGAAGCGCAAGGGGGAGGGACTCTTAATGAGCAGTTCTTC. Translation: CASSEAQGGGTLNEQFF. The J gene is TRBJ2-1, the V gene TRBV2; D is perhaps TRBD2 (7 bases). The CDR3 extends over 17 amino acids. V lost 0 bases and J 7 bases, leaving 19 bases between the germline ends. CDR1 is SNHLY and CDR2 is FYNNEI in the germline V gene. Drawing the rest from reference TRBV2 and TRBJ2-1, the complete variable domain is EPEVTQTPSHQVTQMGQEVILRCVPISNHLYFYWYRQILGQKVEFLVSFYNNEISEKSEIFDDQFSVERPDGSNFTLKIRSTKLEDSAMYFCASSEAQGGGTLNEQFFGPGTRLTVL.

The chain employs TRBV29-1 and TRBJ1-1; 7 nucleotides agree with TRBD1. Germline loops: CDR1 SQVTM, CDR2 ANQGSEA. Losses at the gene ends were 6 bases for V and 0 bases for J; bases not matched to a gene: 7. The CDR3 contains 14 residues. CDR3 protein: CSVADRRMNTEAFF. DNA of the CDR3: TGCAGCGTAGCGGACAGGCGCATGAACACTGAAGCTTTCTTT.

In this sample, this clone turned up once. As DNA, the CDR3 is TGTGCCAGCAGCTTAGGCGGGAGTCCAGAGACCCAGTACTTC. Protein: CASSLGGSPETQYF. The J gene is TRBJ2-5, the V gene TRBV7-2; 7 nucleotides agree with TRBD2. The CDR3 is made up of 14 amino acids. Germline V gives CDR1 SGHTA, CDR2 FQGNSA. Germline trimming cut 1 base from V and 4 bases from J; bases unmatched to any gene: 3.